At least ten counts were recorded for the clone carrying this T cell receptor (beta chain). The antigen is undetermined. V shed 6 bases, J shed 2 bases, and the junction held 5 bases outside the gene matches. CDR3 length equals 14 residues. Germline loops: CDR1 ENHRY, CDR2 SYGVKD. The sample belongs to a study of Graves' ophthalmopathy and Graves' hyperthyroidism. General observations from the study: The majority of expanded thyroid clonotypes above 0.001 frequency also occurred in blood.

For repertoire sequencing, the TCR beta CDR3 regions were amplified from RNA transcripts. First-round RT-PCR employed HTBI primers, with a second-round multiplex PCR after it. TCRdb passed the multiplex PCR reads through MiXCR, listing each CDR3 protein once. The sample holds more than 1,000,000 distinct CDR3 sequences, about 40% seen once. The source material was peripheral blood or thyroid tissue (not recorded which). The chain carries TRBV10-3 and TRBJ2-5; TRBD1 agrees at 8 bases. The TCR sequence derives from an adult man with Graves' hyperthyroidism. CDR3 bases: TGTGCCATCAGCAAAGGGACAGGACAAGAGACCCAGTACTTC. Protein sequence: CAISKGTGQETQYF.